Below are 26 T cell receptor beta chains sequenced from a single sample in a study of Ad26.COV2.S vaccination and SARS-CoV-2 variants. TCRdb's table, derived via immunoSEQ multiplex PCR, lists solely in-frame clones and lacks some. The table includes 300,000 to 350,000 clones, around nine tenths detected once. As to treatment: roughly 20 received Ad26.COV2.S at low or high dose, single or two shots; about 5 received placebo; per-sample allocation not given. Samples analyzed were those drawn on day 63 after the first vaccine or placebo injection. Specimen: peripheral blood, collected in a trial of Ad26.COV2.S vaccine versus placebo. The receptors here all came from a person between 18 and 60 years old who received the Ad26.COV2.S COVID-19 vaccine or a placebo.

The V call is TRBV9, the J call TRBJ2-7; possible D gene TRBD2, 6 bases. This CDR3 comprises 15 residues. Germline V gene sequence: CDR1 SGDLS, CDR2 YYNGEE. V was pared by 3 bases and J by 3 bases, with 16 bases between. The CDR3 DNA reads TGTGCCAGCAGCGCATCTAGCGCCCCGAACTACGAGCAGTACTTC. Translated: CASSASSAPNYEQYF.

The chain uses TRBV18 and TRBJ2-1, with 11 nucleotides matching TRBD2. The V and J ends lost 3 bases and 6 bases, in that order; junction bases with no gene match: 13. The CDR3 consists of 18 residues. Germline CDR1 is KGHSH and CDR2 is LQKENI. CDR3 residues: CASSPVENSGGASNEQFF. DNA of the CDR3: TGTGCCAGCTCACCCGTCGAGAATAGCGGGGGGGCGAGCAATGAGCAGTTCTTC. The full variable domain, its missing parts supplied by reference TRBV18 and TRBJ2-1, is NAGVMQNPRHLVRRRGQEARLRCSPMKGHSHVYWYRQLPEEGLKFMVYLQKENIIDESGMPKERFSAEFPKEGPSILRIQQVVRGDSAAYFCASSPVENSGGASNEQFFGPGTRLTVL.

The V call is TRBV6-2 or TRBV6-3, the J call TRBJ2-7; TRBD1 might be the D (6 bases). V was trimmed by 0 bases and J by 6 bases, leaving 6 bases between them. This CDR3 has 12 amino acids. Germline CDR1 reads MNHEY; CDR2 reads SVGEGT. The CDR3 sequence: CASSYSGGEQYF. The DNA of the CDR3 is TGTGCCAGCAGTTACTCAGGGGGCGAGCAGTACTTC.

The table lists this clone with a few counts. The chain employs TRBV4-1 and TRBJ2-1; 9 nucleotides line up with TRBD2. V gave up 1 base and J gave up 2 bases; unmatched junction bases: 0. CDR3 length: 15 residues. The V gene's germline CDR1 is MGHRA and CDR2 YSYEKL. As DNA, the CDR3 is TGCGCCAGCAGCCAAGGACTAGCGGCCTACAATGAGCAGTTCTTC. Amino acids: CASSQGLAAYNEQFF.

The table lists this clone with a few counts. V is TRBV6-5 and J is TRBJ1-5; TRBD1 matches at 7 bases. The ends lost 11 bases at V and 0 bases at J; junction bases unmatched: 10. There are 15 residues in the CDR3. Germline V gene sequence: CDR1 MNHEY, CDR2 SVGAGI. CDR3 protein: CAQKGQLFSNQPQHF. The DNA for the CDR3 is TGTGCCCAGAAGGGACAGCTCTTTAGCAATCAGCCCCAGCATTTT.

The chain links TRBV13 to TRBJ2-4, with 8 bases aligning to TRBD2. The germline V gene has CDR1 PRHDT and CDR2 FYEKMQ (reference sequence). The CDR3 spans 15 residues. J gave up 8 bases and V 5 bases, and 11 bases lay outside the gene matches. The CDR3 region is CASSLSGGGLDIQYF. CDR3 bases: TGTGCCAGCAGCCTAAGCGGGGGAGGCCTGGACATTCAGTACTTC.

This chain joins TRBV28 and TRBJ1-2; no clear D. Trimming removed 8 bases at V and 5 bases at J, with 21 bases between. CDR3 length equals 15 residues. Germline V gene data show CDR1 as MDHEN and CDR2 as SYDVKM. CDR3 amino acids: CASGPGVYLGYGYTF. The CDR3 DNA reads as TGTGCCAGCGGGCCCGGGGTGTATTTAGGATATGGCTACACCTTC.

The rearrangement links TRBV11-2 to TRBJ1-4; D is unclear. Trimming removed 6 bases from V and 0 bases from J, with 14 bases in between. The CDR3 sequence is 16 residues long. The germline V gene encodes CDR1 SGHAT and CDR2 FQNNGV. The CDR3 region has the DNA TGTGCCAGCAGTCAAAGCCTACAGTCAACTAATGAAAAACTGTTTTTT. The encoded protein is CASSQSLQSTNEKLFF.

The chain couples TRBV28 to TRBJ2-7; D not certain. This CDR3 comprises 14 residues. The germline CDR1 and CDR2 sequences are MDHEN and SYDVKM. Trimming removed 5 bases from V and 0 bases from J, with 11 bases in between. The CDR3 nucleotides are TGTGCCAGCAGTCTCTCAGGATACTCCTACGAGCAGTACTTC. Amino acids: CASSLSGYSYEQYF.

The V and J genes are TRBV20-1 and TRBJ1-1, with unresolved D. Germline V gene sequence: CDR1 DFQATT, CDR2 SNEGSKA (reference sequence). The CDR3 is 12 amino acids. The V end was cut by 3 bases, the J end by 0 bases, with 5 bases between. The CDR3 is CSASRLNTEAFF. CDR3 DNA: TGCAGTGCTAGTAGGCTGAACACTGAAGCTTTCTTT.

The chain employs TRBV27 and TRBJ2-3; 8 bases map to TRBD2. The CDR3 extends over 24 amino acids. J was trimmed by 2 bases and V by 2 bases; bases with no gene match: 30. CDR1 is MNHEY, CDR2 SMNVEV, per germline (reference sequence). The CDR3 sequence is CASSLPSGPKNSSPLSSPTDTQYF. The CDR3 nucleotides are TGTGCCAGCAGTTTACCTAGCGGGCCTAAAAACTCTTCTCCTCTCTCATCCCCCACAGATACGCAGTATTTT.

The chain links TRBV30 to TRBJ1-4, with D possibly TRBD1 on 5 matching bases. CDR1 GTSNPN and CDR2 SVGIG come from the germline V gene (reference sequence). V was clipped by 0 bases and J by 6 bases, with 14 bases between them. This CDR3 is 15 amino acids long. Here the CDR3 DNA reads TGTGCCTGGAGTGTATCTCGGGCAGGGTATGAAAAACTGTTTTTT. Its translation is CAWSVSRAGYEKLFF. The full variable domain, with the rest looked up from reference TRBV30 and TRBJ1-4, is SQTIHQWPATLVQPVGSPLSLECTVEGTSNPNLYWYRQAAGRGLQLLFYSVGIGQISSEVPQNLSASRPQDRQFILSSKKLLLSDSGFYLCAWSVSRAGYEKLFFGSGTQLSVL.

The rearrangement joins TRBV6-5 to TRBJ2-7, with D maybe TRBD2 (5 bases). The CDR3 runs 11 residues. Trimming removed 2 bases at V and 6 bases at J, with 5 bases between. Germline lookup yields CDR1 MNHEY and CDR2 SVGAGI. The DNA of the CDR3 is TGTGCCAGCAGTTACGGGAGCGAGCAGTACTTC. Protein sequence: CASSYGSEQYF.

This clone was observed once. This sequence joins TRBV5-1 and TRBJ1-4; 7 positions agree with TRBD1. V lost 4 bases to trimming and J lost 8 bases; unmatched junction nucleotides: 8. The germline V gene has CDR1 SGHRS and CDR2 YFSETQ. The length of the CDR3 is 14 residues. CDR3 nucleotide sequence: TGCGCCAGCAGCCTAGGGACAGTTCGGGAAAAACTGTTTTTT. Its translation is CASSLGTVREKLFF.

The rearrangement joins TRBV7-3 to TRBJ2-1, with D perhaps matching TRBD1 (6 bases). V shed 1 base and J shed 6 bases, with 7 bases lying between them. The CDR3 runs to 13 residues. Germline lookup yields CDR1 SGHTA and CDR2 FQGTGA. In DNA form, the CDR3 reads TGTGCCAGCAGCTTAAACAGGGCCAATGAGCAGTTCTTC. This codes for CASSLNRANEQFF.

The CDR3 coding sequence is TGTGCCAGCATCCCTAGGGGCAGGGATCAGCCCCAGCATTTT. Translating it yields CASIPRGRDQPQHF. The chain employs TRBV7-3 and TRBJ1-5, with D maybe TRBD1 (5 bases). The CDR3 is 14 residues long. Trimming shortened V by 7 bases and J by 5 bases, and 15 bases separated the two germline ends. CDR1 and CDR2 (germline): SGHTA, FQGTGA.

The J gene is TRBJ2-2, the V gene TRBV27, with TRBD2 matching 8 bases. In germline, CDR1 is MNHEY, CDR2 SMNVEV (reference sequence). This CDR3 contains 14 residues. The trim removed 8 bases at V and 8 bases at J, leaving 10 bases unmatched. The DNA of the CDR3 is TGTGCCAGCTCTCCTCTACCTAGCGGGGGGGAGCTGTTTTTT. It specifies CASSPLPSGGELFF.

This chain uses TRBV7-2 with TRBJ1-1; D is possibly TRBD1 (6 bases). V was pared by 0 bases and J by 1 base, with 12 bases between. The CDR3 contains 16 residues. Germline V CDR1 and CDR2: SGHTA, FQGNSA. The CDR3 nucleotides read TGTGCCAGCAGCTTAGCCGCTACAGGGCAGAACACTGAAGCTTTCTTT. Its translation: CASSLAATGQNTEAFF.

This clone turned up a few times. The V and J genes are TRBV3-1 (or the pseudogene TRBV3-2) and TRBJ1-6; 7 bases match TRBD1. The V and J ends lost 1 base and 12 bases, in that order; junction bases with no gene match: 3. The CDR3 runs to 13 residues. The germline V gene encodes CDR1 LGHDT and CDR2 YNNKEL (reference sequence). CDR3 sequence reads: CASSQGQGRPLHF. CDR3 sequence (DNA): TGTGCCAGCAGCCAAGGACAGGGCCGACCCCTCCACTTT.

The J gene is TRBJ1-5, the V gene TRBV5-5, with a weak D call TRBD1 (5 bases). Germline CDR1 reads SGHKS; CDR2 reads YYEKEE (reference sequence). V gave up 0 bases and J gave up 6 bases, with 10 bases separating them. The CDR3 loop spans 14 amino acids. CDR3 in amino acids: CASSLGQGGQPQHF. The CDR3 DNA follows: TGTGCCAGCAGCTTGGGGCAGGGAGGTCAGCCCCAGCATTTT.

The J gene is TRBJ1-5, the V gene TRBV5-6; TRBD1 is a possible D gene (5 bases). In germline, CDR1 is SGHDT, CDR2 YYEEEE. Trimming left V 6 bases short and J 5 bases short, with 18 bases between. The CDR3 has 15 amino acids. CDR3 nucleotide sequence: TGTGCCAGCACCAGTGGAGGGGATTTCCATCAGCCCCAGCATTTT. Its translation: CASTSGGDFHQPQHF.

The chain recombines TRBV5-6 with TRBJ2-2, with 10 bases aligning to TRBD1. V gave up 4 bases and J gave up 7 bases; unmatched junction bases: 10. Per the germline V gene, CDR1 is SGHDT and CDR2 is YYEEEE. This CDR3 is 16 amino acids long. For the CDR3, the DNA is TGTGCCAGCAGCCCCGGGACAGGGGTTAGGAGCGGGGAGCTGTTTTTT. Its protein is CASSPGTGVRSGELFF.

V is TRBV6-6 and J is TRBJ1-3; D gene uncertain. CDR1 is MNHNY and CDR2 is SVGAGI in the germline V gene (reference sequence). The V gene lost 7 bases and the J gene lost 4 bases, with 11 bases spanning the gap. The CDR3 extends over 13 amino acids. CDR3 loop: CASKETQGNTIYF. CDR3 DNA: TGTGCCAGCAAGGAAACGCAGGGAAACACCATATATTTT.

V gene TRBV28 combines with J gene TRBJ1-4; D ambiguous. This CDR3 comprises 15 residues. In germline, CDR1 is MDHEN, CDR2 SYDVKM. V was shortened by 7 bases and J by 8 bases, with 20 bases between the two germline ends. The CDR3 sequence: CASTLMERDGEKLFF. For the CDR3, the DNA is TGTGCCAGCACCTTAATGGAGAGGGATGGGGAAAAACTGTTTTTT.

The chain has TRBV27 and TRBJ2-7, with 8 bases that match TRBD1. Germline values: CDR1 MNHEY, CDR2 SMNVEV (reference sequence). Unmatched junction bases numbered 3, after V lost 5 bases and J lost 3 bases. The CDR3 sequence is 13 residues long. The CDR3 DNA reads TGTGCCAGCAGTCCCGGGACAGGCTACGAGCAGTACTTC. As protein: CASSPGTGYEQYF.

For the CDR3, the DNA is TGTGCCAGCAGTTTATCGGGGTTGGGCCCCAATCAGCCCCAGCATTTT. This gives the protein CASSLSGLGPNQPQHF. The chain has TRBV28 and TRBJ1-5; D is ambiguous. This CDR3 contains 16 residues. Germline CDR1 MDHEN, CDR2 SYDVKM. The V gene lost 1 base and the J gene lost 3 bases, with 13 bases spanning the gap.